Sequencing of this TCR beta chain was carried out in a study of siplizumab effects on memory and regulatory T cells. Study-wide findings and caveats: Suppressive capability of dividing Tregs from siplizumab cultures went unverified.

The CDR3 sequence is 14 residues long. The germline V gene has CDR1 WNHNN and CDR2 SYGVQD (reference sequence). V lost 3 bases and J lost 7, with 16 bases in between. Clones were sequenced by immunoSEQ multiplex PCR, and TCRdb holds only the in-frame ones, with some missing. The sample yields around 20,000 clones, 46% seen once. Coculture of mixed lymphocyte reaction cells was performed at 37°C for less than 7 days. Responder PBMCs were labelled with CFSE and stimulator PBMCs with Violet Dye, mixed 1:1. This clone was counted a single time. Its cognate antigen is unknown. The sample was CFSE-low (dividing) CD4+ T cells sorted from an allogeneic mixed lymphocyte reaction. The genes are TRBV10-1 and TRBJ2-7; TRBD2 might be the D (5 bases). The sequence was obtained from a human donor in good health; the cells came from an allogeneic mixed lymphocyte reaction. The CDR3 protein is CASSERLSSREQYF. CDR3 coding DNA: TGCGCCAGCAGTGAAAGACTAAGTTCCCGGGAGCAGTACTTC.